This TCR beta chain was sequenced during a study of blood T cell repertoires in COVID-19. Participants' own reports of clinical history determined their cohort assignment. Some clones are missing from TCRdb's copy, which holds only in-frame ones; the method was immunoSEQ multiplex PCR. The top ten hold roughly 7.2% of the sample, which has some 200,000 clones, over 75% seen once. This TCR came from a man in his thirties or forties in a cohort exposed to, infected with or recovered from COVID-19 (not recorded which). Sequenced sample: PBMCs or T cells enriched from blood (not recorded which).

The CDR3 nucleotides are TGTGCCAGCAGCTCTGGGACTAGCGGGTCCTACGAGCAGTACTTC. Protein sequence: CASSSGTSGSYEQYF. The chain uses TRBV7-9 and TRBJ2-7; 12 bases agree with TRBD2. Germline lookup yields CDR1 SEHNR and CDR2 FQNEAQ (reference sequence). This CDR3 contains 15 residues. J lost 1 base, V lost 4 bases, and 2 bases had no gene match.